This record concerns one T cell receptor (beta chain) sequence. The data were taken from a study of T cell responses to AZD1222 COVID-19 vaccine. Sequencing was performed with immunoSEQ multiplex PCR; in TCRdb, only in-frame clones are kept and a portion is missing. The table has just under 90,000 clones, approximately 89% seen once. This receptor was identified in an adult who received the AZD1222 COVID-19 vaccine. The sequencing used peripheral blood, collected 28 days after the second AZD1222 dose.

The CDR3 is CASSSTQWLGQGADTEAFF. As DNA, the CDR3 is TGTGCCAGCAGCTCGACGCAATGGCTGGGGCAGGGGGCAGACACTGAAGCTTTCTTT. The V call is TRBV9, the J call TRBJ1-1; 8 bases fit TRBD1. Germline CDR1 reads SGDLS; CDR2 reads YYNGEE. This CDR3 has 19 residues. Unmatched junction bases numbered 20, after V lost 4 bases and J lost 3 bases.